Sequencing of this T cell receptor beta chain was carried out in a study of blood T cell repertoires in COVID-19. Study context: From the United States, Italy and Spain came samples of acute and convalescent COVID-19. Sources were T cells, B-cell-depleted T cells, or PBMCs; the material itself was cDNA or gDNA.

In the authors' methods: From reference gene primer amplification, estimates of nucleated cell counts were derived. The data were produced by immunoSEQ multiplex PCR, yet TCRdb's version contains in-frame clones alone and is incomplete. V and J calls and clone size come straight from that table; D and trimming were deduced from the DNA. In the table there are about 87,000 clones, 70% to 85% of which are singletons. The CDR3 sequence is 14 residues long. Trimming took 4 bases from V and 5 from J, leaving 11 bases between them. Germline lookup yields CDR1 MNHEY and CDR2 SMNVEV (reference sequence). Seattle participants joined during active infection and were tracked over time.

The chain joins TRBV27 to TRBJ2-2, with D maybe TRBD1 (5 bases). This receptor was identified in a woman of 80 years or more with COVID-19, enrolled during active disease. Sequenced: peripheral blood. The CDR3 coding sequence is TGTGCCAGCAGTTCCTCGAGACAGACCGGGGAGCTGTTTTTT. Translating gives CASSSSRQTGELFF.